This T cell receptor (beta chain) is drawn from a study of cytomegalovirus exposure and HLA in healthy donors. As for the study in general: Among the 370 or so donors who were genotyped, approximately 76% fell in the genetic ancestry cluster that is associated with self-reported Caucasian donors. Overall study results and limits: The authors later found most CMV-associated TCR beta chains appeared HLA-restricted. Most TCR sequences proved rare, with some public TCRs found in many donors.

This clone was seen a handful of times. Antigen unknown. Primers for the PCR totalled 60 Vbeta and 13 Jbeta. The table came from immunoSEQ multiplex PCR; TCRdb's copy has only in-frame clones and leaves some out. The sample contains about 130,000 clones, 60% to 75% of which appear only once. CDR1 MNHNS and CDR2 SASEGT come from the germline V gene. Losses at the gene ends were 2 bases for V and 3 bases for J; bases not matched to a gene: 7. The CDR3 is 15 amino acids. The rearrangement joins TRBV6-1 to TRBJ2-7; 7 bases align to TRBD1. The sequenced material came from PBMCs. This TCR derives from a woman aged 45-65 years in good health and CMV-seropositive. Here the CDR3 DNA reads TGTGCCAGCAGTGAAAGGGCCGGACAGGTCTACGAGCAGTACTTC. Its translation is CASSERAGQVYEQYF.